One and the same sample provided the 23 T cell receptor beta chains below, sequenced in a study of blood T cell repertoires in COVID-19. Assay used: immunoSEQ multiplex PCR; TCRdb lists only in-frame clones, some missing. The sample has under 140,000 clones, roughly 80% seen once; the top ten hold about 15%. Sequencing was performed on peripheral blood. The receptors here all came from an older woman with acute or convalescent COVID-19.

This clone was observed once. This chain uses TRBV9 with TRBJ2-5; TRBD2 matches at 9 bases. The germline gives CDR1 SGDLS, CDR2 YYNGEE. CDR3 length: 15 amino acids. The ends lost 7 bases at V and 5 bases at J; junction bases unmatched: 12. The CDR3 DNA is TGTGCCAGCTCGCGCGGGGGGGGCCCCGGGGAGACCCAGTACTTC. Its protein is CASSRGGGPGETQYF.

Only a few counts were recorded for this clone. This chain joins TRBV19 and TRBJ1-3; D unresolved. Germline assignment: CDR1 LNHDA and CDR2 SQIVND (reference sequence). V was pared by 1 base and J by 0 bases, with 10 bases between. CDR3 length: 16 residues. The CDR3 nucleotides are TGTGCCAGTAGTATAGGTGTCTCCTACTCTGGAAACACCATATATTTT. It codes for CASSIGVSYSGNTIYF.

The CDR3 DNA reads TGTGCCAGCTCACCAACTGCAGGCGGAGGCAACTCTGGAAACACCATATATTTT. Translation gives CASSPTAGGGNSGNTIYF. The genes are TRBV18 and TRBJ1-3; D ambiguous. Per the germline V gene, CDR1 is KGHSH and CDR2 is LQKENI. This CDR3 has 18 amino acids. Between the trimmed V and J ends, which lost 2 bases and 0 bases, there was a span of 17 bases.

This clone came up a few times. The chain links TRBV19 to TRBJ2-2; D is perhaps TRBD2 (5 bases). The CDR3 totals 13 residues. Germline V gives CDR1 LNHDA, CDR2 SQIVND (reference sequence). V gave up 5 bases and J gave up 5 bases, with 9 bases separating them. This chain's CDR3 is CASSARTTGELFF. For the CDR3, the DNA is TGTGCCAGTAGTGCACGGACTACCGGGGAGCTGTTTTTT.

The chain carries TRBV7-2 and TRBJ2-5, with 13 bases aligning to TRBD2. Per germline, CDR1 SGHTA and CDR2 FQGNSA. The CDR3 covers 14 residues. J gave up 9 bases and V 5 bases, and 6 bases lay outside the gene matches. The chain's CDR3 is CASSPPGLAGAQYF. The CDR3 DNA reads TGTGCCAGCAGCCCCCCCGGACTAGCGGGGGCCCAGTACTTC.

This sequence joins TRBV6-4 and TRBJ2-3; 8 bases are shared with TRBD1. Germline assignment: CDR1 MRHNA and CDR2 SNTAGT. Trimming removed 3 bases from V and 6 bases from J; junction bases left unmatched: 5. CDR3 length: 14 amino acids. The CDR3 DNA reads as TGTGCCAGCAGTGAGGACAGGGCTGCGGATACGCAGTATTTT. Its protein product is CASSEDRAADTQYF.

This clone was found a few times. The V gene is TRBV7-6, the J gene TRBJ2-7, with D perhaps matching TRBD1 (6 bases). The CDR3 is made up of 14 amino acids. CDR1 is SGHVS, CDR2 FNYEAQ, per germline. The V end lost 0 bases, the J end lost 6 bases, and 12 bases lay between the germline ends. Here the CDR3 reads CASSLAAGVSEQYF. DNA of the CDR3: TGTGCCAGCAGCTTAGCCGCAGGGGTAAGCGAGCAGTACTTC. The full variable domain, completed using reference TRBV7-6 and TRBJ2-7, is GAGVSQSPRYKVTKRGQDVALRCDPISGHVSLYWYRQALGQGPEFLTYFNYEAQQDKSGLPNDRFSAERPEGSISTLTIQRTEQRDSAMYRCASSLAAGVSEQYFGPGTRLTVT.

The V call is TRBV2, the J call TRBJ2-7; weak D call: TRBD2 (6 bases). CDR3 size: 14 residues. Germline V gene lookup returns CDR1 SNHLY and CDR2 FYNNEI. Trimming left V 0 bases short and J 11 bases short, with 17 bases between. The CDR3 loop is CASSEASPAGLEYF. The CDR3 region has the DNA TGTGCCAGCAGTGAAGCTTCCCCGGCGGGGTTGGAGTACTTC. Full variable domain (outside the CDR3, taken from reference TRBV2 and TRBJ2-7): EPEVTQTPSHQVTQMGQEVILRCVPISNHLYFYWYRQILGQKVEFLVSFYNNEISEKSEIFDDQFSVERPDGSNFTLKIRSTKLEDSAMYFCASSEASPAGLEYFGPGTRLTVT.

The chain combines TRBV6-2 or TRBV6-3 with TRBJ2-4; D is possibly TRBD2 (7 bases). Trimming pared 5 bases from V and 8 bases from J, leaving 22 bases between. The CDR3 contains 16 residues. Germline CDR1 and CDR2: MNHEY and SVGEGT. CDR3 coding DNA: TGTGCCAGCAGTGCGATGATAGGGGGGGGCAGTGACATTCAGTACTTC. Its protein product is CASSAMIGGGSDIQYF.

The chain couples TRBV6-5 to TRBJ1-2; TRBD1 aligns across 11 bases. Germline V gives CDR1 MNHEY, CDR2 SVGAGI. V lost 4 bases, J lost 4 bases, and 2 bases stayed unmatched. This CDR3 contains 14 residues. This CDR3 is CASSSGTGGYGYTF. CDR3 nucleotide sequence: TGTGCCAGCAGTTCCGGGACAGGGGGCTATGGCTACACCTTC.

This clone was detected only once. The genes are TRBV2 and TRBJ2-7; tentatively, D is TRBD2 (6 bases). Germline V lookup: CDR1 SNHLY, CDR2 FYNNEI. Trimming took 1 base from V and 5 from J, leaving 15 bases between them. CDR3 size: 15 residues. DNA for the CDR3: TGTGCCAGCAGTGAAGTGGGGGGAGCGGTTGACGAGCAGTACTTC. Residues: CASSEVGGAVDEQYF.

In DNA, the CDR3 is TGTGCCAGCAGCTTGAAGCGGCCGCTTCTGAACAATGAGCAGTTCTTC. It yields the protein CASSLKRPLLNNEQFF. The rearrangement links TRBV5-6 to TRBJ2-1; D possibly corresponds to TRBD2 (5 bases). This CDR3 contains 16 residues. Germline V gene data show CDR1 as SGHDT and CDR2 as YYEEEE. V was shortened by 1 base and J by 5 bases, with 16 bases between the two germline ends.

In its sample, this clone was seen a few times. The rearrangement uses TRBV7-2 and TRBJ1-1; D is unclear. V shed 5 bases and J shed 11 bases, with 15 bases lying between them. Per the germline V gene, CDR1 is SGHTA and CDR2 is FQGNSA. This CDR3 contains 12 residues. This chain's CDR3 is CASSARSLWAFF. The CDR3 coding sequence is TGTGCCAGCAGCGCGAGAAGCCTCTGGGCTTTCTTT.

About this clone: One end of the junction varies from germline; a read error may be responsible. The genes are TRBV2 and TRBJ2-7; weak D call: TRBD1 (5 bases). The germline V gene encodes CDR1 SNHLY and CDR2 FYNNEI. The length of the CDR3 is 11 residues. CDR3 sequence reads: CASTAGGPRDF. CDR3 nucleotide sequence: TGTGCCAGCACGGCTGGCGGCCCCAGGGACTTC. Full variable domain (missing parts from reference TRBV2 and TRBJ2-7): EPEVTQTPSHQVTQMGQEVILRCVPISNHLYFYWYRQILGQKVEFLVSFYNNEISEKSEIFDDQFSVERPDGSNFTLKIRSTKLEDSAMYFCASTAGGPRDFGPGTRLTVT.

This chain joins TRBV7-3 and TRBJ1-1; D is perhaps TRBD1 (5 bases). The V and J ends lost 6 bases and 5 bases respectively, with 16 bases between them. This CDR3 contains 14 residues. Germline CDR1 and CDR2: SGHTA and FQGTGA. As DNA, the CDR3 is TGTGCCAGCAGGGCTTCCGGGGGGGAGACTGAAGCTTTCTTT. It encodes CASRASGGETEAFF.

This clone was seen a few times. This chain uses TRBV28 with TRBJ1-2, with TRBD1 matching 7 bases. The length of the CDR3 is 13 residues. The trim removed 3 bases at V and 6 bases at J, leaving 4 bases unmatched. Germline lookup yields CDR1 MDHEN and CDR2 SYDVKM. CDR3 in amino acids: CASSLGQNDGYTF. In DNA form, the CDR3 reads TGTGCCAGCAGTTTGGGACAGAATGATGGCTACACCTTC.

In its sample, this clone was seen a few times. V usage is TRBV7-9 and J usage is TRBJ2-1; D ambiguous. Germline values: CDR1 SEHNR, CDR2 FQNEAQ (reference sequence). Trimming cost V 0 bases and J 15 bases, with 12 bases left between them. The CDR3 runs 12 residues. This CDR3 reads CASSLALSIPFF. The CDR3 coding sequence is TGTGCCAGCAGCTTAGCTCTTAGCATCCCGTTCTTC.

This rearrangement joins TRBV9 to TRBJ2-5; TRBD2 matches 10 bases. CDR1 is SGDLS, CDR2 YYNGEE, per germline. This CDR3 spans 15 amino acids. Trimming removed 3 bases from V and 5 bases from J; junction bases left unmatched: 7. This chain's CDR3 is CASSALAGVHETQYF. In nucleotides, the CDR3 is TGTGCCAGCAGCGCCCTAGCGGGGGTACACGAGACCCAGTACTTC.

J is TRBJ1-4 and V is TRBV29-1; unclear D gene. The CDR3 contains 13 residues. Trimming shortened V by 4 bases and J by 5 bases, and 11 bases separated the two germline ends. The germline V gene has CDR1 SQVTM and CDR2 ANQGSEA. Written as DNA, the CDR3 is TGCAGCGTTGTCGGGAACCTCAATGAAAAACTGTTTTTT. Translation: CSVVGNLNEKLFF.

The table lists this clone with many counts. The V and J genes are TRBV6-2 or TRBV6-3 and TRBJ2-7; TRBD2 agrees at 15 bases. CDR1 is MNHEY, CDR2 SVGEGT, per germline. This CDR3 has 18 residues. The V segment lost 4 bases and the J segment 2 bases; nucleotides outside the gene matches: 9. CDR3 DNA: TGTGCCAGCAGTTTTCCACCTCGGACTAGCGGGGGGGCCTACGAGCAGTACTTC. This gives the protein CASSFPPRTSGGAYEQYF.

The rearrangement uses TRBV5-4 and TRBJ1-5, with TRBD1 as a possible D gene (6 bases). Trimming left V 4 bases short and J 7 bases short, with 15 bases between. The CDR3 runs to 14 residues. Germline lookup yields CDR1 SGHNT and CDR2 YYREEE (reference sequence). This chain's CDR3 is CASSLDRTGQPQHF. CDR3 nucleotide sequence: TGTGCCAGCAGCCTTGACAGGACCGGGCAGCCCCAGCATTTT. The full variable domain, completed using reference TRBV5-4 and TRBJ1-5, is ETGVTQSPTHLIKTRGQQVTLRCSSQSGHNTVSWYQQALGQGPQFIFQYYREEENGRGNFPPRFSGLQFPNYSSELNVNALELDDSALYLCASSLDRTGQPQHFGDGTRLSIL.

The chain carries TRBV6-2 or TRBV6-3 and TRBJ2-1; 7 bases map to TRBD2. The CDR3 has 15 amino acids. The junction had 9 bases not matched to a gene; V was cut back by 7 bases and J by 3 bases. From germline, CDR1 is MNHEY and CDR2 SVGEGT. The CDR3: CASTPLASYYNEQFF. The CDR3 region has the DNA TGTGCCAGCACCCCACTAGCGAGTTACTACAATGAGCAGTTCTTC.

This clone has only a few counts. The rearrangement uses TRBV18 and TRBJ2-2; D is ambiguous. CDR3 length: 16 amino acids. Germline V CDR1 and CDR2: KGHSH, LQKENI. Trimming removed 5 bases at V and 2 bases at J, with 15 bases between. CDR3 protein: CASSDNRVPNTGELFF. In DNA, the CDR3 is TGTGCCAGCTCAGATAACCGGGTCCCAAACACCGGGGAGCTGTTTTTT.